The rows below give T cell receptor beta chains drawn from one sample of a study of graft-versus-host responses after intestinal transplantation. Data came from immunoSEQ multiplex PCR; TCRdb stores just in-frame clones and leaves some out. Among over 5,000 clones listed, approximately 70% were seen once. The input for sequencing was PBMCs, taken roughly 320 days after intestinal transplant. Receptors originate from a human patient who received an intestinal transplant, so some T cells may come from the graft donor. The CDR3 runs from the conserved cysteine through the conserved F or W. D genes are given only for firm matches. Some rows have no size entry. The others give once, few or many, or a class for an expanded clone.

cdr3_length: 15
j_call: TRBJ2-3
v_call: TRBV14
clone_size: once
d_call: TRBD2
cdr3_aa: CASRGTSGYTDTQYF
cdr3_nt: TGTGCCAGCAGGGGGACTAGCGGGTACACAGATACGCAGTATTTT

cdr3_length: 14
j_call: TRBJ2-7
v_call: TRBV11-2
clone_size: few
d_call: TRBD1
cdr3_aa: CASSFRRQGHEQYF
cdr3_nt: TGTGCCAGCAGCTTCCGCCGACAGGGGCACGAGCAGTACTTC

cdr3_length: 14
j_call: TRBJ2-7
v_call: TRBV5-1
clone_size: NA
d_call: TRBD1
cdr3_aa: CASSLQQGAYEQYF
cdr3_nt: TGCGCCAGCAGCTTGCAACAGGGGGCTTACGAGCAGTACTTC

cdr3_length: 16
j_call: TRBJ2-1
v_call: TRBV4-1
clone_size: NA
d_call: TRBD1
cdr3_aa: CASSIQGQGIRDEQFF
cdr3_nt: TGCGCCAGCAGCATTCAGGGACAGGGAATTCGGGATGAGCAGTTCTTC

cdr3_length: 13
j_call: TRBJ1-5
v_call: TRBV2
clone_size: NA
d_call: NA
cdr3_aa: CASSGQPNQPQHF
cdr3_nt: TGTGCCAGCAGTGGTCAGCCTAATCAGCCCCAGCATTTT

cdr3_length: 16
j_call: TRBJ1-3
v_call: TRBV4-3
clone_size: large
d_call: NA
cdr3_aa: CASSQEAGFTGNTIYF
cdr3_nt: TGCGCCAGCAGCCAAGAGGCAGGGTTCACTGGAAACACCATATATTTT

cdr3_length: 16
j_call: TRBJ2-2
v_call: TRBV7-9
clone_size: NA
d_call: NA
cdr3_aa: CASSPTGKALTGELFF
cdr3_nt: TGTGCCAGCAGCCCAACAGGGAAGGCGTTAACCGGGGAGCTGTTTTTT

cdr3_length: 14
j_call: TRBJ2-7
v_call: TRBV27
clone_size: few
d_call: NA
cdr3_aa: CASSLRDISYEQYF
cdr3_nt: TGTGCCAGCAGTTTAAGGGACATATCCTACGAGCAGTACTTC

cdr3_length: 15
j_call: TRBJ1-5
v_call: TRBV19
clone_size: NA
d_call: NA
cdr3_aa: CASNPTGYSNQPQHF
cdr3_nt: TGTGCCAGTAATCCCACAGGTTATAGCAATCAGCCCCAGCATTTT

cdr3_length: 16
j_call: TRBJ2-5
v_call: TRBV2
clone_size: few
d_call: NA
cdr3_aa: CASRLLGDLTRETQYF
cdr3_nt: TGTGCCAGCAGATTATTAGGGGATCTTACCCGAGAGACCCAGTACTTC

cdr3_length: 12
j_call: TRBJ1-4
v_call: TRBV4-3
clone_size: few
d_call: NA
cdr3_aa: CASSQDGEKLFF
cdr3_nt: TGCGCCAGCAGCCAAGACGGCGAAAAACTGTTTTTT

cdr3_length: 12
j_call: TRBJ1-2
v_call: TRBV6-6
clone_size: NA
d_call: NA
cdr3_aa: CASRSYGDGYTF
cdr3_nt: TGTGCCAGCAGATCCTACGGGGATGGCTACACCTTC

cdr3_length: 12
j_call: TRBJ2-3
v_call: TRBV29-1
clone_size: NA
d_call: NA
cdr3_aa: CSVEVSTDTQYF
cdr3_nt: TGCAGCGTTGAGGTGAGCACAGATACGCAGTATTTT

cdr3_length: 15
j_call: TRBJ2-2
v_call: TRBV5-1
clone_size: NA
d_call: TRBD1
cdr3_aa: CASSFDRGNTGELFF
cdr3_nt: TGCGCCAGCAGCTTCGACAGGGGAAACACCGGGGAGCTGTTTTTT

cdr3_length: 13
j_call: TRBJ2-3
v_call: TRBV9
clone_size: medium-sized
d_call: NA
cdr3_aa: CASSVDGSDTQYF
cdr3_nt: TGTGCCAGCAGCGTAGATGGGTCAGATACGCAGTATTTT

cdr3_length: 14
j_call: TRBJ1-6
v_call: TRBV6-4
clone_size: NA
d_call: NA
cdr3_aa: CASSDKGGGSPLHF
cdr3_nt: TGTGCCAGCAGTGACAAGGGAGGGGGTTCACCCCTCCACTTT

cdr3_length: 17
j_call: TRBJ2-7
v_call: TRBV7-2
clone_size: NA
d_call: TRBD2
cdr3_aa: CASSLARPGLAVYEQYF
cdr3_nt: TGTGCCAGCAGCTTAGCCCGACCGGGACTAGCGGTCTACGAGCAGTACTTC

cdr3_length: 15
j_call: TRBJ2-7
v_call: TRBV19
clone_size: NA
d_call: NA
cdr3_aa: CASSIAPGGNYEQYF
cdr3_nt: TGTGCCAGTAGTATAGCCCCCGGGGGTAACTACGAGCAGTACTTC

cdr3_length: 14
j_call: TRBJ2-1
v_call: TRBV5-8
clone_size: NA
d_call: NA
cdr3_aa: CASSPWDWYNEQFF
cdr3_nt: TGTGCCAGCAGCCCCTGGGACTGGTACAATGAGCAGTTCTTC

cdr3_length: 13
j_call: TRBJ1-1
v_call: TRBV6-4
clone_size: NA
d_call: NA
cdr3_aa: CASSAGASAEAFF
cdr3_nt: TGTGCCAGCAGTGCCGGGGCTAGCGCTGAAGCTTTCTTT

cdr3_length: 18
j_call: TRBJ1-4
v_call: TRBV4-3
clone_size: few
d_call: NA
cdr3_aa: CASSQWSRGSATNEKLFF
cdr3_nt: TGCGCCAGCAGCCAATGGTCCAGGGGCTCTGCAACTAATGAAAAACTGTTTTTT

cdr3_length: 17
j_call: TRBJ2-2
v_call: TRBV7-9
clone_size: NA
d_call: NA
cdr3_aa: CASSLVAWDEETGELFF
cdr3_nt: TGTGCCAGCAGCTTAGTCGCTTGGGACGAGGAAACCGGGGAGCTGTTTTTT

cdr3_length: 16
j_call: TRBJ2-1
v_call: TRBV18
clone_size: NA
d_call: TRBD2
cdr3_aa: CASSPQGLADYNEQFF
cdr3_nt: TGTGCCAGCTCACCGCAGGGACTAGCGGATTACAATGAGCAGTTCTTC